One and the same sample provided the 8 T cell receptor beta chains below, sequenced in a study of OX40 agonist ivuxolimab in advanced cancers. The library came from the immunoSEQ multiplex PCR assay. TCRdb stores this immuneACCESS table with in-frame sequences only. Part of the clones is absent; in the studies checked, under half of the shortfall reflects unresolved V genes, and no reason is known for the rest. This sample holds some 100,000 clones; around nine tenths were observed only once. The ten largest clonotypes hold 0.81% of the sample. The sample in question was CD4+ or CD8+ T cells sorted from blood, obtained in a trial of the OX40 agonist ivuxolimab. The receptor set was obtained from an adult with an advanced solid tumor such as melanoma, head and neck, liver or kidney cancer.

The chain is built from TRBV2 and TRBJ1-2, with 12 positions matching TRBD1. V shed 2 bases and J 4 bases; nucleotides not matched to a gene: 11. This CDR3 is built from 18 residues. Germline CDR1 is SNHLY and CDR2 is FYNNEI. CDR3 residues: CASSESPGQGALGYGYTF. The CDR3 DNA follows: TGTGCCAGCAGTGAATCTCCGGGACAGGGGGCTTTGGGCTATGGCTACACCTTC.

The rearrangement links TRBV29-1 to TRBJ1-2; 9 bases line up with TRBD1. Germline loops: CDR1 SQVTM, CDR2 ANQGSEA. The CDR3 is made up of 12 amino acids. V shed 4 bases, J shed 5 bases, and the junction held 2 bases outside the gene matches. The CDR3 DNA reads TGCAGCGTTGTGACAGGGGGATATGGCTACACCTTC. It codes for CSVVTGGYGYTF.

V usage is TRBV5-4 and J usage is TRBJ2-7; D possibly corresponds to TRBD2 (6 bases). The V gene's germline CDR1 is SGHNT and CDR2 YYREEE (reference sequence). V lost 1 base and J lost 2, with 13 bases in between. The CDR3 length is 15 residues. CDR3 DNA: TGTGCCAGCAGCTTGTCCGTCGGGGGTCCCTACGAGCAGTACTTC. Its translation: CASSLSVGGPYEQYF.

The rearrangement links TRBV5-6 to TRBJ2-2; unclear D gene. This CDR3 has 13 residues. Deletions cut 0 bases from V and 6 bases from J, with 6 bases between. Germline CDR1 reads SGHDT; CDR2 reads YYEEEE. DNA of the CDR3: TGTGCCAGCAGCTTGGGCGGAGCCGGGGAGCTGTTTTTT. Translating it yields CASSLGGAGELFF.

CDR3 DNA: TGTGCCAGCAGCTCCCCAACCGGCGGACCCATCACCGGGGAGCTGTTTTTT. It encodes CASSSPTGGPITGELFF. This chain connects TRBV5-4 to TRBJ2-2; D gene ambiguous. There are 17 residues in the CDR3. Trimming left V 3 bases short and J 4 bases short, with 19 bases between. Germline V lookup: CDR1 SGHNT, CDR2 YYREEE (reference sequence).

This chain joins TRBV28 and TRBJ1-6, with unresolved D. The CDR3 is made up of 12 amino acids. Trimming cost V 6 bases and J 7 bases, with 7 bases left between them. The germline V gene encodes CDR1 MDHEN and CDR2 SYDVKM. CDR3 coding DNA: TGTGCCAGCAGACCCCCCAATTCACCCCTCCACTTT. It yields the protein CASRPPNSPLHF. Filled out from reference TRBV28 and TRBJ1-6, the complete variable domain reads DVKVTQSSRYLVKRTGEKVFLECVQDMDHENMFWYRQDPGLGLRLIYFSYDVKMKEKGDIPEGYSVSREKKERFSLILESASTNQTSMYLCASRPPNSPLHFGNGTRLTVT.

This chain connects TRBV5-6 to TRBJ2-2, with a tentative D call TRBD2 (5 bases). The CDR3 runs to 13 residues. Germline-derived CDR1 and CDR2 are SGHDT and YYEEEE. Between the trimmed V and J ends, which lost 5 bases and 7 bases, there was a span of 12 bases. In nucleotides, the CDR3 is TGTGCCAGCAGGAAAGAACGGGGCGGGGAGCTGTTTTTT. It is translated as CASRKERGGELFF.

This chain uses TRBV6-1 with TRBJ2-3; D gene unclear. This CDR3 is built from 13 residues. Germline V lookup: CDR1 MNHNS, CDR2 SASEGT. The V gene lost 3 bases and the J gene lost 11 bases, with 15 bases spanning the gap. CDR3 sequence: CASSERTSLGQYF. The CDR3 DNA is TGTGCCAGCAGTGAGCGGACGAGTCTAGGGCAGTATTTT.